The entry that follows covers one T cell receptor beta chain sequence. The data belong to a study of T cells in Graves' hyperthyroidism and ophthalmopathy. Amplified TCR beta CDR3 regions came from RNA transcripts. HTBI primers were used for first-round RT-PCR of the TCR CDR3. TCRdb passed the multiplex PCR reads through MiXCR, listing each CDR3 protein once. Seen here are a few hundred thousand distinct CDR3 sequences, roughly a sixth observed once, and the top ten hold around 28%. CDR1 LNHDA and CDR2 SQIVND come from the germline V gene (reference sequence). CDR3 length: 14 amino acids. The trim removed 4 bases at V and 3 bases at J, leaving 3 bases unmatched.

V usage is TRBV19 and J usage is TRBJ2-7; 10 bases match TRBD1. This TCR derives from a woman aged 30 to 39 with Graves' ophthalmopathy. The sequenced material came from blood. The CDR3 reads CASSNGQGDYEQYF. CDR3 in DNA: TGTGCCAGTAGTAACGGACAGGGGGACTACGAGCAGTACTTC. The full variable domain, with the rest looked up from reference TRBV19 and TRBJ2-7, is DGGITQSPKYLFRKEGQNVTLSCEQNLNHDAMYWYRQDPGQGLRLIYYSQIVNDFQKGDIAEGYSVSREKKESFPLTVTSAQKNPTAFYLCASSNGQGDYEQYFGPGTRLTVT.